This T cell receptor (beta chain) was observed in a study of neurological immune-mediated disorders. Time point described: longitudinal time-point 1 (baseline). The CDR3 runs to 14 residues. The germline V gene encodes CDR1 ENHRY and CDR2 SYGVKD. With 10 bases removed from V and 2 bases from J, the gap between germline ends came to 18 bases. As concerns this clonotype: What it recognizes is unknown. A much larger clone lies one base from this, so it may be a read error.

Study-level points and caveats: There were no CDR3 amino acid sequences shared by expanded clones across subjects, a result suggesting private repertoires in all groups. In HTLV-1-associated myelopathy, TCR clonal expansion was greatest, whereas multiple sclerosis had the least, falling below healthy controls.

By 5'RACE with 10-nucleotide random UMIs, the cDNA was made. TCRdb recomputed calls from the 5' RACE reads with MiXCR, one row per CDR3 protein. The top ten hold roughly 1.6% of the sample, which has about 49,000 distinct CDR3 sequences, roughly 10% seen once. The chain has TRBV10-3 and TRBJ2-7; TRBD2 might be the D (6 bases). The sequence came from a woman in her forties in good health. Sequenced: PBMCs. DNA for the CDR3: TGTGCCACCAGAGACCGGGACTGGGCCTACGAGCAGTACTTC. This gives the protein CATRDRDWAYEQYF.